The 10 T cell receptor beta chains below all came from one sample that was sequenced in a study of long-term antiretroviral therapy in people with HIV. Version v3.0 of the immunoSEQ assay ran at survey level. Profiled with immunoSEQ multiplex PCR; TCRdb holds only in-frame clones, not every one. There are about 35,000 clones in the sample; approximately 85% occur only once, and 10% to 13% lies in the top ten. Material: unsorted PBMCs, obtained 2.2 years after starting antiretroviral therapy. These receptors were collected from a man in his late teens or twenties with HIV.

This clone appeared once. This chain joins TRBV19 and TRBJ2-1; 7 bases map to TRBD2. The CDR3 contains 15 residues. Germline assignment: CDR1 LNHDA and CDR2 SQIVND (reference sequence). The V gene end was trimmed by 2 bases and the J gene end by 9 bases; junction bases not matched to a gene: 10. The CDR3: CASSIYGGTNPEQFF. CDR3 sequence (DNA): TGTGCCAGTAGTATATACGGGGGGACTAATCCTGAGCAGTTCTTC.

This chain connects TRBV25-1 to TRBJ2-5, with 8 bases fitting TRBD1. The DNA matches TRBJ2-7 better at its end, which makes the J call doubtful. The CDR3 consists of 13 residues. From germline, CDR1 is MGHDK and CDR2 SYGVNS. The CDR3 loop is CASGTGESYEQYF. The CDR3 DNA follows: TGTGCCAGCGGGACAGGCGAGTCCTACGAGCAGTACTTC.

The rearrangement links TRBV11-1 to TRBJ2-7; D gene ambiguous. Per the germline V gene, CDR1 is SGHAT and CDR2 is FQDESV (reference sequence). V was trimmed by 4 bases and J by 7 bases, leaving 17 bases between them. This CDR3 is 14 amino acids long. The CDR3 sequence is CASSSLVGSQEQYF. The CDR3, as DNA: TGTGCCAGCAGCTCTCTAGTGGGATCGCAAGAGCAGTACTTC. Full variable domain (rest looked up from reference TRBV11-1 and TRBJ2-7): EAEVAQSPRYKITEKSQAVAFWCDPISGHATLYWYRQILGQGPELLVQFQDESVVDDSQLPKDRFSAERLKGVDSTLKIQPAELGDSAMYLCASSSLVGSQEQYFGPGTRLTVT.

The chain is built from TRBV13 and TRBJ1-4; 7 positions match TRBD1. CDR3 length: 15 amino acids. The germline gives CDR1 PRHDT, CDR2 FYEKMQ (reference sequence). Trimming took 5 bases from V and 7 from J; bases not matched to a gene: 10. CDR3 sequence reads: CASSMGTGVGEKLFF. In DNA, the CDR3 is TGTGCCAGCAGCATGGGAACAGGGGTGGGTGAAAAACTGTTTTTT.

The chain combines TRBV16 with TRBJ1-2; TRBD1 might be the D (6 bases). V was trimmed by 3 bases and J by 5 bases, leaving 16 bases between them. The length of the CDR3 is 15 residues. Looked up from germline, CDR1 is KGHSY and CDR2 is FQNENV. CDR3 in DNA: TGTGCCAGCAGCCACCTCGGGGGCCTCCTTTATGGCTACACCTTC. Translating it yields CASSHLGGLLYGYTF.

V and J are TRBV19 and TRBJ2-7; D is unresolved. This CDR3 has 14 amino acids. V was shortened by 5 bases and J by 1 base, with 12 bases between the two germline ends. The germline V gene encodes CDR1 LNHDA and CDR2 SQIVND (reference sequence). The CDR3 loop is CASSHRVTSYEQYF. CDR3 nucleotides: TGTGCCAGTAGTCACCGGGTTACATCCTACGAGCAGTACTTC. The full variable domain, rest sourced from reference TRBV19 and TRBJ2-7, is DGGITQSPKYLFRKEGQNVTLSCEQNLNHDAMYWYRQDPGQGLRLIYYSQIVNDFQKGDIAEGYSVSREKKESFPLTVTSAQKNPTAFYLCASSHRVTSYEQYFGPGTRLTVT.

This chain connects TRBV9 to TRBJ2-2; 10 bases are a match to TRBD2. J was trimmed by 6 bases and V by 0 bases; bases with no gene match: 5. The CDR3 totals 16 residues. CDR1 SGDLS and CDR2 YYNGEE come from the germline V gene. CDR3 coding DNA: TGTGCCAGCAGCGTAGAGAATAGCGGGAGGTCCGGGGAGCTGTTTTTT. Its protein product is CASSVENSGRSGELFF. Complete variable domain (other parts from reference TRBV9 and TRBJ2-2): DSGVTQTPKHLITATGQRVTLRCSPRSGDLSVYWYQQSLDQGLQFLIQYYNGEERAKGNILERFSAQQFPDLHSELNLSSLELGDSALYFCASSVENSGRSGELFFGEGSRLTVL.

V gene TRBV7-8 combines with J gene TRBJ2-7, with a weak D call TRBD1 (5 bases). Germline lookup yields CDR1 SGHVS and CDR2 FQNEAQ. CDR3 length: 12 amino acids. V gave up 2 bases and J gave up 7 bases, with 9 bases separating them. The CDR3 sequence is CASSLRGREQYF. The CDR3 DNA is TGTGCCAGCAGCTTAAGGGGTAGGGAGCAGTACTTC.

The V call is TRBV29-1, the J call TRBJ2-7; possible D gene TRBD1, 6 bases. V lost 6 bases, J lost 1 base, and 10 bases lay in between. Germline V gives CDR1 SQVTM, CDR2 ANQGSEA. This CDR3 comprises 12 residues. The CDR3, as DNA: TGCAGCGTCCGGGACAATTCCTACGAGCAGTACTTC. This gives the protein CSVRDNSYEQYF.

This clone was seen more than once but under ten times. The rearrangement links TRBV7-9 to TRBJ1-1, with D perhaps matching TRBD1 (5 bases). Germline CDR1 SEHNR, CDR2 FQNEAQ (reference sequence). CDR3 length: 12 amino acids. V was cut by 4 bases and J by 10 bases, with 13 bases left in between. For the CDR3, the DNA is TGTGCCAGCAGCTCATCAGTAGGGGCAGCTTTCTTT. Translated, it gives CASSSSVGAAFF.